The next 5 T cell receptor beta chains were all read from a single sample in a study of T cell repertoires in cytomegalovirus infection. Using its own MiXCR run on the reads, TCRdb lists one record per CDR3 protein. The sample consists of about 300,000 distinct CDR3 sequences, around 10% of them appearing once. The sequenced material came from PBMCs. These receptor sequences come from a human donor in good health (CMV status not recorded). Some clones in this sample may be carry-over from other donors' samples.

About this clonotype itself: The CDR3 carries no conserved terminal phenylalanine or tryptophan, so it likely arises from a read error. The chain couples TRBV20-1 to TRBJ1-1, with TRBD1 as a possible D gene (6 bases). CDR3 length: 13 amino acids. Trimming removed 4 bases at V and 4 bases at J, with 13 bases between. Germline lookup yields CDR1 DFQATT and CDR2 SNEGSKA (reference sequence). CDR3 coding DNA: TGCAGTGCTAAACGAGGGGGGGTCACTGAAGCTTTCGTT. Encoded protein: CSAKRGGVTEAFV.

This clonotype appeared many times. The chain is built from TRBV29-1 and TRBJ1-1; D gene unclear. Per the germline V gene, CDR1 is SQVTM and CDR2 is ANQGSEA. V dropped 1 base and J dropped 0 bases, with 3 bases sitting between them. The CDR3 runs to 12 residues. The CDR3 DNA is TGCAGCGTTGAAGGTGTGAACACTGAAGCTTTCTTT. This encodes CSVEGVNTEAFF.

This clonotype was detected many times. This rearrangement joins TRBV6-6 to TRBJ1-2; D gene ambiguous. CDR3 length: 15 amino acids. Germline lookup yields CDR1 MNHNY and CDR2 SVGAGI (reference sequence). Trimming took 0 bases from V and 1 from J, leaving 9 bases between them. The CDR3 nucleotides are TGTGCCAGCAGTTACTCGTCGGGAGGTAACTATGGCTACACCTTC. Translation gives CASSYSSGGNYGYTF.

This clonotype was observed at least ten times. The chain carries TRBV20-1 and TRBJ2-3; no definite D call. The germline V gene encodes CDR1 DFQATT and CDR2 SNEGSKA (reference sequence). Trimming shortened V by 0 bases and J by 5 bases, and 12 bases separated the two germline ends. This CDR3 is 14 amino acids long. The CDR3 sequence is CSARDSRQEDTQYF. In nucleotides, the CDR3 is TGCAGTGCTAGAGACTCCCGTCAAGAAGATACGCAGTATTTT.

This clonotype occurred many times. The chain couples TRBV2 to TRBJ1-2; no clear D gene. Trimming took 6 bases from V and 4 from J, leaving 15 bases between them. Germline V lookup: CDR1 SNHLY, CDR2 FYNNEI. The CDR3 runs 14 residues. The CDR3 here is CASRQGLSPYGYTF. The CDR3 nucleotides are TGTGCCAGCAGACAAGGGCTCTCCCCCTATGGCTACACCTTC.